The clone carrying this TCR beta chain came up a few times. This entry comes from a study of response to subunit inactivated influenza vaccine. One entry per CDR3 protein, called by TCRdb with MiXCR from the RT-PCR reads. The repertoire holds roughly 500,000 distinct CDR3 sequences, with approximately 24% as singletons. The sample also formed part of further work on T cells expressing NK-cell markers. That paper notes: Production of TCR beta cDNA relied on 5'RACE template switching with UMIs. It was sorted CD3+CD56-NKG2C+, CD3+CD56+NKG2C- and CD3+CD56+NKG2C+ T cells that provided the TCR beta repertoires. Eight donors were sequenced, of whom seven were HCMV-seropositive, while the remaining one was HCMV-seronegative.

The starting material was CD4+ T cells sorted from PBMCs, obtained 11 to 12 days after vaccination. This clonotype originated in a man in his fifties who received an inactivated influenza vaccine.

The CDR3 is CASSVGARDTQYF. The CDR3 nucleotides are TGTGCCAGCAGTGTTGGGGCCAGAGATACGCAGTATTTT. The chain has TRBV7-2 and TRBJ2-3, with D possibly being TRBD1 (5 bases). V was pared by 6 bases and J by 5 bases, with 12 bases between. Germline CDR1 is SGHTA and CDR2 is FQGNSA. CDR3 size: 13 residues.